This T cell receptor beta chain is drawn from a study of OX40 agonist ivuxolimab in advanced cancers. Findings and caveats of the study: Among the lowest levels of clonal expansion were found in partial responders at 0.1-3.0 mg/kg. The work left the antigen specificity of expanded peripheral T cells undetermined. Averaging showed that CD8+ T cells had more expanded clones than CD4+ did.

The V end lost 4 bases, the J end lost 2 bases, and 20 bases lay between the germline ends. The CDR3 has 17 amino acids. Germline V lookup: CDR1 MDHEN, CDR2 SYDVKM. The data were produced by immunoSEQ multiplex PCR, yet TCRdb's version contains in-frame clones alone and is incomplete. The sample contains around 53,000 clones, 93% of which appear only once. Remarks on this clone: Its antigen is not known.

The material sequenced was CD4+ or CD8+ T cells sorted from blood, taken in a trial of the OX40 agonist ivuxolimab. The rearrangement uses TRBV28 and TRBJ2-5; perhaps TRBD1 as D (6 bases). The TCR comes from an adult with an advanced solid tumor such as melanoma, head and neck, liver or kidney cancer. In DNA, the CDR3 is TGTGCCAGCAGTTCTCAACTACAGGGAAACCCACAAGAGACCCAGTACTTC. Protein sequence: CASSSQLQGNPQETQYF. Combining the CDR3 with reference TRBV28 and TRBJ2-5 gives the whole variable domain DVKVTQSSRYLVKRTGEKVFLECVQDMDHENMFWYRQDPGLGLRLIYFSYDVKMKEKGDIPEGYSVSREKKERFSLILESASTNQTSMYLCASSSQLQGNPQETQYFGPGTRLLVL.